These 21 T cell receptor beta chains came from one sample sequenced in a study of blood T cell repertoires in COVID-19. The repertoire was sequenced with immunoSEQ multiplex PCR; TCRdb's copy has only in-frame clones and lacks some. The sample consists of 78,000 or so clones, approximately 83% of them appearing once. The sequenced sample consisted of peripheral blood. The source of these receptors is a human donor in a cohort sampled during active COVID-19.

J is TRBJ2-2 and V is TRBV12-3 or TRBV12-4, with D unclear. The germline V and J ends were trimmed by 4 bases and 7 bases, with 7 bases remaining between them. This CDR3 contains 12 residues. DNA for the CDR3: TGTGCCAGCAGTTCGACGGGCGGGGAGCTGTTTTTT. Translated: CASSSTGGELFF.

This clone was detected a few times. This chain links TRBV5-6 with TRBJ1-4; TRBD1 matches 9 bases. The V gene's germline CDR1 is SGHDT and CDR2 YYEEEE. The CDR3 has 15 residues. The V and J ends lost 2 bases and 7 bases, in that order; junction bases with no gene match: 6. DNA for the CDR3: TGTGCCAGCAGCTTCATGGGACAGGGTACTGAAAAACTGTTTTTT. Translated, it gives CASSFMGQGTEKLFF.

The V and J genes are TRBV5-1 and TRBJ2-7, with D possibly being TRBD2 (7 bases). Germline V gene data show CDR1 as SGHRS and CDR2 as YFSETQ. V gave up 2 bases and J gave up 5 bases, with 8 bases separating them. The CDR3 spans 12 residues. CDR3 protein: CASSFGGHEQYF. The CDR3 bases are TGCGCCAGCAGCTTCGGGGGGCACGAGCAGTACTTC.

The V gene is TRBV28, the J gene TRBJ2-7; D is perhaps TRBD1 (5 bases). The CDR3 length is 14 residues. V was clipped by 6 bases and J by 6 bases, with 18 bases between them. Germline CDR1 and CDR2: MDHEN and SYDVKM. The CDR3 region is CASRTGDSLSEQYF. The DNA of the CDR3 is TGTGCCAGCAGAACCGGTGACAGTCTCAGCGAGCAGTACTTC.

The chain is built from TRBV18 and TRBJ2-3, with 10 bases aligning to TRBD2. This CDR3 comprises 18 residues. V dropped 2 bases and J dropped 0; count of bases not matched to a gene: 8. Germline V gives CDR1 KGHSH, CDR2 LQKENI. CDR3 nucleotides: TGTGCCAGCTCACCAACACCAGGGACTAGCGTGAGCACAGATACGCAGTATTTT. Translating it yields CASSPTPGTSVSTDTQYF.

The V gene is TRBV5-5, the J gene TRBJ2-7; TRBD2 agrees at 7 bases. Losses at the gene ends were 6 bases for V and 0 bases for J; bases not matched to a gene: 12. Germline CDR1 reads SGHKS; CDR2 reads YYEKEE (reference sequence). This CDR3 comprises 16 residues. This chain's CDR3 is CASTEGGGANSYEQYF. CDR3 nucleotides: TGTGCCAGCACCGAAGGCGGGGGTGCTAACTCCTACGAGCAGTACTTC.

The chain combines TRBV12-3 or TRBV12-4 with TRBJ2-3; no definite D call. V dropped 3 bases and J dropped 2 bases, with 3 bases sitting between them. The CDR3 is 12 residues long. The CDR3: CASSFSTDTQYF. As DNA, the CDR3 is TGTGCCAGCAGTTTCTCCACAGATACGCAGTATTTT.

V and J are TRBV5-6 and TRBJ2-7; perhaps TRBD1 as D (5 bases). The V end lost 5 bases, the J end lost 7 bases, and 10 bases lay between the germline ends. The CDR3 is 11 amino acids. Germline CDR1 reads SGHDT; CDR2 reads YYEEEE. The CDR3, as DNA: TGTGCCAGCAGTTATGGACAAGAGCAGTACTTC. It yields the protein CASSYGQEQYF.

This chain uses TRBV7-2 with TRBJ1-5; 8 bases are a match to TRBD1. This CDR3 is 19 amino acids long. The germline V gene has CDR1 SGHTA and CDR2 FQGNSA. Trimming removed 5 bases from V and 0 bases from J; junction bases left unmatched: 15. This CDR3 is CASSEHRDRQRYSNQPQHF. The CDR3 DNA reads as TGTGCCAGCAGCGAGCATCGGGACAGGCAAAGGTATAGCAATCAGCCCCAGCATTTT.

The chain carries TRBV6-1 and TRBJ2-3; 8 nucleotides agree with TRBD2. The CDR3 length is 15 residues. Looked up from germline, CDR1 is MNHNS and CDR2 is SASEGT. Trimming took 2 bases from V and 3 from J; bases not matched to a gene: 4. The CDR3 spells CASSERERETDTQYF. CDR3 DNA: TGTGCCAGCAGTGAAAGGGAGCGGGAGACAGATACGCAGTATTTT.

The chain uses TRBV30 and TRBJ1-1; tentatively, D is TRBD1 (6 bases). Germline CDR1 GTSNPN, CDR2 SVGIG (reference sequence). Trimming pared 5 bases from V and 5 bases from J, leaving 18 bases between. The CDR3 is made up of 14 amino acids. CDR3 sequence reads: CAWSSIRGKTEAFF. Written as DNA, the CDR3 is TGTGCCTGGTCAAGTATAAGGGGGAAAACTGAAGCTTTCTTT.

This clone turned up a few times. The V call is TRBV5-1, the J call TRBJ1-3; TRBD1 agrees at 9 bases. The CDR3 extends over 17 amino acids. J lost 4 bases, V lost 0 bases, and 8 bases had no gene match. Germline values: CDR1 SGHRS, CDR2 YFSETQ. CDR3 region: CASSLGGQGVYGNTIYF. CDR3 DNA sequence: TGCGCCAGCAGCTTGGGGGGACAGGGAGTATACGGAAACACCATATATTTT.

The rearrangement joins TRBV7-2 to TRBJ2-7, with D maybe TRBD1 (6 bases). The CDR3 runs to 13 residues. Trimming left V 1 base short and J 6 bases short, with 10 bases between. Germline V gene sequence: CDR1 SGHTA, CDR2 FQGNSA. CDR3 bases: TGTGCCAGCAGCTTAGGACAGGTCGGCGAGCAGTACTTC. Translation gives CASSLGQVGEQYF.

V is TRBV10-3 and J is TRBJ1-5; TRBD1 aligns across 7 bases. After removal of 6 bases from V and 0 bases from J, the junction contained 2 bases not matched to a gene. Germline loops: CDR1 ENHRY, CDR2 SYGVKD. The CDR3 has 14 amino acids. CDR3 bases: TGTGCCATCAGCCGGGACAGTAGCAATCAGCCCCAGCATTTT. This gives the protein CAISRDSSNQPQHF.

The genes are TRBV2 and TRBJ2-5, with 14 nucleotides matching TRBD2. This CDR3 has 17 amino acids. V was pared by 5 bases and J by 6 bases, with 11 bases of the junction left unmatched. Germline CDR1 and CDR2: SNHLY and FYNNEI. DNA for the CDR3: TGTGCCAGCAGTCCTCGACTAGCGGGGGGGCTCGGGAAGACCCAGTACTTC. Amino acid sequence: CASSPRLAGGLGKTQYF.

Only one count was recorded for this clone. This chain connects TRBV7-3 to TRBJ1-1, with TRBD1 matching over 8 bases. The ends lost 0 bases at V and 4 bases at J; junction bases unmatched: 1. This CDR3 is 14 amino acids long. CDR1 is SGHTA and CDR2 is FQGTGA in the germline V gene. The CDR3 DNA reads TGTGCCAGCAGCTTAACCGACAGGGGCACTGAAGCTTTCTTT. Encoded protein: CASSLTDRGTEAFF.

This chain links TRBV5-4 with TRBJ2-5; D unresolved. This CDR3 region has 11 residues. The V gene lost 2 bases and the J gene lost 5 bases, with 4 bases spanning the gap. CDR1 and CDR2 from the germline V gene are SGHNT and YYREEE (reference sequence). CDR3 in amino acids: CASSFAETQYF. CDR3 nucleotide sequence: TGTGCCAGCAGCTTTGCGGAGACCCAGTACTTC.

This chain links TRBV5-1 with TRBJ1-6; D is undetermined. V shed 5 bases and J shed 8 bases, with 20 bases lying between them. CDR3 length: 16 residues. Germline lookup yields CDR1 SGHRS and CDR2 YFSETQ. The CDR3 region is CASSAVGDTRYSPLHF. The CDR3 DNA reads as TGCGCCAGCAGTGCAGTCGGCGACACTCGATATTCACCCCTCCACTTT.

The chain employs TRBV5-1 and TRBJ1-4, with 7 bases lining up with TRBD1. The length of the CDR3 is 14 residues. Germline V CDR1 and CDR2: SGHRS, YFSETQ. The ends lost 3 bases at V and 4 bases at J; junction bases unmatched: 3. The DNA for the CDR3 is TGCGCCAGCAGCTCACAGGGGTTTAATGAAAAACTGTTTTTT. Translated: CASSSQGFNEKLFF.

The rearrangement uses TRBV5-1 and TRBJ2-5, with D possibly matching TRBD2 (6 bases). Trimming took off 3 bases at V and 5 bases at J, with 8 bases between the two ends. This CDR3 is 12 amino acids long. Germline V CDR1 and CDR2: SGHRS, YFSETQ. The CDR3 region is CASSWDSETQYF. CDR3 nucleotides: TGCGCCAGCAGCTGGGACTCGGAGACCCAGTACTTC.

The CDR3 DNA reads TGTGCCAGCAGCGTAGGACAGGGAATCAATCAGCCCCAGCATTTT. Translated, it gives CASSVGQGINQPQHF. The chain is built from TRBV9 and TRBJ1-5, with 7 nucleotides matching TRBD1. V lost 0 bases, J lost 3 bases, and 3 bases stayed unmatched. CDR1 is SGDLS and CDR2 is YYNGEE in the germline V gene. The CDR3 totals 15 residues.